This T cell receptor beta chain was found in a study of T cells in localized non-small cell lung cancer. Study-wide results and limits: Adjacent uninvolved lung had the highest clonality, suggesting focused antigen responses. Sequencing was restricted to one tumor region; therefore, heterogeneity remains possible.

Generated by immunoSEQ multiplex PCR, the TCRdb table keeps only in-frame clones and is missing some. Of 45,000 to 70,000 clones in the sample, about nine tenths are singletons; the top ten hold 5.2%. Points on this clone: The antigen is undetermined.

CDR1 is SGHTA, CDR2 FQGTGA, per germline. The ends lost 5 bases at V and 1 base at J; junction bases unmatched: 7. The CDR3 spans 15 residues. This chain links TRBV7-3 with TRBJ1-1; 7 bases fit TRBD1. Sequencing was performed on peripheral blood, taken before any cancer treatment. This clonotype originated in a woman aged 40-69 years with stage I lung adenocarcinoma. Written as DNA, the CDR3 is TGTGCCAGCAGCCCAGACAGGGCGGCGAACACTGAAGCTTTCTTT. Its translation is CASSPDRAANTEAFF.